This T cell receptor beta chain was found in a study of early T cells in non-severe SARS-CoV-2 infection. The sample holds many counts of this clonotype. Antigen unknown. Individually, cDNA molecules had unique molecular identifiers attached to them. From the 5' RACE reads, TCRdb called clonotypes with MiXCR, one entry per CDR3 protein. The sample records tens of thousands of distinct CDR3 sequences, 12% being singletons. Study-wide results and limits: In VDJdb matching, anti-spike CD8 responses were favored while private and CD4 specificities went missing.

Germline values: CDR1 MNHEY, CDR2 SVGEGT. V dropped 2 bases and J dropped 4 bases, with 3 bases sitting between them. This CDR3 comprises 12 residues. The gene calls are TRBV6-2 or TRBV6-3 and TRBJ2-1; D unclear. Sequences were obtained from whole blood. The receptor's source is an adult who was a healthcare worker with PCR-confirmed SARS-CoV-2 infection or an uninfected control (not recorded which). The DNA of the CDR3 is TGTGCCAGCAGTTACCTTTACAATGAGCAGTTCTTC. It translates to CASSYLYNEQFF.